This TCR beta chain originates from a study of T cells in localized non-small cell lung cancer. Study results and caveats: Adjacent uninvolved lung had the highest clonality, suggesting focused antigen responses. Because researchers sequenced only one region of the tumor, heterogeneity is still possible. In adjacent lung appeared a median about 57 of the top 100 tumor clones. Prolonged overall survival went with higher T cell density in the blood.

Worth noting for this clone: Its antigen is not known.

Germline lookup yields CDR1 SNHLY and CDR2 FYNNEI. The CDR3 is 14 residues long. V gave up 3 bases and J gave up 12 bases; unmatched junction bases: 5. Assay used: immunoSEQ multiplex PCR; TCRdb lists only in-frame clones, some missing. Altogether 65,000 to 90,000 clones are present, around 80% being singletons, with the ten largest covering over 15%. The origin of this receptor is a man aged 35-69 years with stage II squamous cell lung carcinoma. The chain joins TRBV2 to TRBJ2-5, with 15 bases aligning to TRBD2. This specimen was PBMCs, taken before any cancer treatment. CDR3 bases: TGTGCCAGCAGTGACGGACTAGCGGGAGGGCACGAGTACTTC. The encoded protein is CASSDGLAGGHEYF.